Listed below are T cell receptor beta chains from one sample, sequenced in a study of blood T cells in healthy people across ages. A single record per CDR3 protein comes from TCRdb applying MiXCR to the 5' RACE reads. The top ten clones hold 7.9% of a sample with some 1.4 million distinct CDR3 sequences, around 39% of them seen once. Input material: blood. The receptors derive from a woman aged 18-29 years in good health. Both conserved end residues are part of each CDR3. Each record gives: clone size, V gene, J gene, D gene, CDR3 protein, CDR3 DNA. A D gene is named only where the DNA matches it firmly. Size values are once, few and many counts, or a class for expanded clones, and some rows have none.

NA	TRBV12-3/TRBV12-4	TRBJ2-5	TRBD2	CASSFPGGSSETQYF	TGTGCCAGCAGTTTCCCTGGCGGGAGCTCAGAGACCCAGTACTTC
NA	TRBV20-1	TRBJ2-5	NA	CSAPTHNEQYF	TGCAGTGCGCCTACCCACAATGAGCAGTACTTC
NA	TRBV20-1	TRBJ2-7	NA	CSASPGTGIYEQYF	TGCAGTGCTAGCCCCGGGACTGGAATTTACGAGCAGTACTTC
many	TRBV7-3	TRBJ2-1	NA	CASSLKVGAAHEQFF	TGTGCCAGCAGCTTAAAGGTGGGGGCCGCCCATGAGCAGTTCTTC
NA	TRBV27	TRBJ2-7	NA	CASSFGAGSGPEQYF	TGTGCCAGCAGTTTTGGGGCAGGCTCTGGGCCCGAGCAGTACTTC
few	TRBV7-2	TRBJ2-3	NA	CASSLGSGPPDTQYF	TGTGCCAGCAGCTTAGGGAGCGGCCCCCCAGATACGCAGTATTTT
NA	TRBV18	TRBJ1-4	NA	CASSRSGDEKLFF	TGTGCCAGCTCAAGGTCGGGGGATGAAAAACTGTTTTTT
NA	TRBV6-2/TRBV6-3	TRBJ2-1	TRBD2	CASSPHGGAGDNEQFF	TGTGCCAGCAGCCCTCACGGGGGAGCGGGGGACAATGAGCAGTTCTTC
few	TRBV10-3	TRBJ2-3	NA	CAISESKRSTDTQYF	TGTGCCATCAGTGAGTCGAAGCGGAGCACAGATACGCAGTATTTT
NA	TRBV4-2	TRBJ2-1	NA	CASSQDGFGEQFF	TGTGCCAGCAGCCAAGATGGTTTTGGGGAGCAGTTCTTC
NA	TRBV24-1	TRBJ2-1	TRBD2	CATSDKRGSSYNEQFF	TGTGCCACCAGTGATAAGCGGGGCAGCTCCTACAATGAGCAGTTCTTC
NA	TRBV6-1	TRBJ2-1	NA	CASSEGGPKFF	TGTGCCAGCAGTGAAGGTGGACCGAAGTTCTTC
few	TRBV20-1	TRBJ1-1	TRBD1	CSARDIQGEDTEAFF	TGCAGTGCTAGAGATATCCAGGGGGAGGACACTGAAGCTTTCTTT
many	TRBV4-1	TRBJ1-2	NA	CASSVRGGDYGYTF	TGCGCCAGCAGCGTCAGGGGTGGTGACTATGGCTACACCTTC
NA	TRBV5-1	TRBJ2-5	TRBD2	CASSSSSGAQETQYF	TGCGCCAGCAGCAGTTCTAGCGGGGCCCAAGAGACCCAGTACTTC
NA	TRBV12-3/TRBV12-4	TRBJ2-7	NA	CASSLIGSYNEQYF	TGTGCCAGCAGTTTAATAGGATCCTACAATGAGCAGTACTTC
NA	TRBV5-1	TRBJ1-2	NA	CASRADSFYGYTF	TGCGCCAGCAGAGCGGACAGCTTCTATGGCTACACCTTC
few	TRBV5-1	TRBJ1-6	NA	CASSPTGFGDSPLHF	TGCGCCAGCAGTCCTACAGGGTTTGGGGATTCACCCCTCCACTTT
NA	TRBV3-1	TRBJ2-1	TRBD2	CASSQDNFGSGRSGEQFF	TGTGCCAGCAGCCAAGATAACTTCGGAAGCGGGAGGTCTGGTGAGCAGTTCTTC
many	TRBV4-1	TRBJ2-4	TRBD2	CASSQEASGNIQYF	TGCGCCAGCAGCCAAGAGGCTAGCGGAAACATTCAGTACTTC
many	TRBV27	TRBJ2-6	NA	CASSLRGSGANVLTF	TGTGCCAGCAGTTTGAGGGGGTCTGGGGCCAACGTCCTGACTTTC
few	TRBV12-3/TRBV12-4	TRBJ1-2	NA	CASRMGEDGYTF	TGTGCCAGCAGGATGGGGGAAGATGGCTACACCTTC